These T cell receptor beta chains were read from a single sample in a study of blood T cell repertoires in COVID-19. TCRdb keeps only in-frame clones here, not all; method: immunoSEQ multiplex PCR. Counted here are 70,000 to 85,000 clones, about four fifths occurring once; the ten biggest clones make up over 9.5%. The sequenced sample was peripheral blood. These receptors all come from a man at least 80 years old with acute or convalescent COVID-19. CDR3s include the opening cysteine and the closing phenylalanine or tryptophan. A D gene is named only where the DNA matches it firmly. The size field is filled for only some rows; it gives once, few, many or a size class.

TRBJ1-4	once	TRBD1	15	TRBV11-2	CASSNQGARGEKLFF	TGTGCCAGCAGCAATCAGGGGGCGCGGGGTGAAAAACTGTTTTTT
TRBJ1-1	-	TRBD1	15	TRBV5-4	CASSLGTGRNTEAFF	TGTGCCAGCAGCTTGGGGACAGGGAGGAACACTGAAGCTTTCTTT
TRBJ2-3	-	TRBD2	18	TRBV19	CASSIFGGKRGDTDTQYF	TGTGCCAGTAGTATATTCGGGGGAAAGCGGGGGGACACAGATACGCAGTATTTT
TRBJ1-1	-	-	14	TRBV28	CASNQQGRGTEAFF	TGTGCCAGCAACCAACAGGGAAGGGGAACTGAAGCTTTCTTT
TRBJ2-7	-	-	14	TRBV5-1	CASSLAFISYEQYF	TGCGCCAGCAGCTTGGCGTTTATCTCCTACGAGCAGTACTTC
TRBJ2-7	-	TRBD1	13	TRBV7-9	CASTTGQSYEQYF	TGTGCCAGCACCACGGGACAGTCCTACGAGCAGTACTTC
TRBJ1-2	few	-	15	TRBV9	CASSVATQANYGYTF	TGTGCCAGCAGCGTAGCTACTCAAGCTAACTATGGCTACACCTTC
TRBJ1-1	once	-	17	TRBV11-3	CASSLEGLGVLNTEAFF	TGTGCCAGCAGCTTAGAAGGGCTAGGGGTCCTCAACACTGAAGCTTTCTTT
TRBJ1-2	-	-	16	TRBV19	CASSSHGSSTNYGYTF	TGTGCCAGTAGTAGCCACGGGTCTTCAACCAACTATGGCTACACCTTC
TRBJ2-1	-	-	15	TRBV19	CASTPGQILYNEQFF	TGTGCCAGTACCCCTGGACAGATTCTCTACAATGAGCAGTTCTTC
TRBJ2-5	-	TRBD1	13	TRBV5-1	CASSGQGQETQYF	TGCGCCAGCAGCGGACAGGGTCAAGAGACCCAGTACTTC
TRBJ1-4	-	TRBD1	15	TRBV2	CASNPRTGLNEKLFF	TGTGCCAGCAACCCCCGGACAGGGCTAAATGAAAAACTGTTTTTT
TRBJ1-5	-	-	16	TRBV6-6	CASSRPTQGAGQPQHF	TGTGCCAGCAGTCGACCCACACAGGGTGCGGGTCAGCCCCAGCATTTT
TRBJ1-5	-	-	15	TRBV6-5	CASREAGVGEQPQHF	TGTGCCAGCCGAGAGGCAGGGGTAGGTGAGCAGCCCCAGCATTTT
TRBJ2-2	-	TRBD1	18	TRBV19	CASSIYGQGILNTGELFF	TGTGCCAGTAGTATCTATGGACAGGGGATTTTAAACACCGGGGAGCTGTTTTTT
TRBJ2-1	-	TRBD2	19	TRBV24-1	CATSETGTSGGGSYNEQFF	TGTGCCACCAGTGAAACCGGGACTAGCGGGGGGGGCTCCTACAATGAGCAGTTCTTC
TRBJ2-3	-	TRBD2	15	TRBV18	CASSQTAGGTDTQYF	TGTGCCAGCTCACAAACAGCGGGGGGCACAGATACGCAGTATTTT
TRBJ1-1	-	-	13	TRBV6-4	CASSEEAGTEAFF	TGTGCCAGCAGTGAGGAGGCCGGCACTGAAGCTTTCTTT
TRBJ1-2	once	-	13	TRBV12-3/TRBV12-4	CASSYQQGSGYTF	TGTGCCAGCAGTTACCAACAGGGAAGCGGCTACACCTTC
TRBJ2-7	-	TRBD2	15	TRBV19	CASSTGTSGSYEQYF	TGTGCCAGTAGTACCGGGACTAGCGGGTCCTACGAGCAGTACTTC
TRBJ2-5	once	TRBD1	15	TRBV19	CASSKGQGDRETQYF	TGTGCCAGTAGTAAGGGACAGGGGGATCGAGAGACCCAGTACTTC
TRBJ2-7	-	-	15	TRBV18	CASSPGQGRTYEQYF	TGTGCCAGCTCACCAGGGCAGGGAAGGACCTACGAGCAGTACTTC
TRBJ2-3	once	TRBD1	16	TRBV9	CASSRGPGQGPDTQYF	TGTGCCAGCAGCCGCGGACCGGGACAGGGACCAGATACGCAGTATTTT
TRBJ1-5	-	-	15	TRBV19	CASRVWEVDNQPQHF	TGTGCCAGTAGGGTGTGGGAGGTCGACAATCAGCCCCAGCATTTT
TRBJ1-4	-	TRBD1	15	TRBV4-1	CASSRPGTGYEKLFF	TGCGCCAGCAGCCGACCCGGGACAGGGTATGAAAAACTGTTTTTT
TRBJ2-2	-	-	15	TRBV5-1	CASSYIAQNTGELFF	TGCGCCAGCAGCTATATTGCACAGAACACCGGGGAGCTGTTTTTT
TRBJ1-3	-	-	15	TRBV5-1	CASSLGQGMGNTIYF	TGCGCCAGCAGCTTGGGGCAGGGAATGGGAAACACCATATATTTT
TRBJ1-1	once	-	16	TRBV29-1	CSVRRSGREVDTEAFF	TGCAGCGTTAGAAGATCTGGCAGGGAGGTTGACACTGAAGCTTTCTTT
TRBJ1-6	-	TRBD1	16	TRBV6-5	CASSYRGTGLGSPLHF	TGTGCCAGCAGTTACAGGGGGACAGGGTTGGGTTCACCCCTCCACTTT
TRBJ1-1	-	TRBD1	18	TRBV5-1	CASSLEGGTGGEATEAFF	TGCGCCAGCAGCTTGGAAGGGGGGACAGGGGGCGAGGCCACTGAAGCTTTCTTT
TRBJ1-3	-	-	14	TRBV6-5	CASSSLDRRNTIYF	TGTGCCAGCAGTTCCCTGGACAGAAGAAACACCATATATTTT
TRBJ1-1	-	-	13	TRBV3-1/TRBV3-2	CASSPTVNTEAFF	TGTGCCAGCAGCCCCACGGTGAACACTGAAGCTTTCTTT
TRBJ1-2	-	-	15	TRBV5-4	CASSYRTGANYGYTF	TGTGCCAGCAGCTACCGGACGGGGGCTAACTATGGCTACACCTTC
TRBJ2-1	-	TRBD1	14	TRBV24-1	CATSPGQGWNEQFF	TGTGCCACCAGTCCGGGACAGGGATGGAATGAGCAGTTCTTC
TRBJ2-2	-	-	15	TRBV5-1	CASSLEGNSAGELFF	TGCGCCAGCAGCTTGGAGGGGAATTCGGCCGGGGAGCTGTTTTTT
TRBJ2-3	once	-	12	TRBV12-3/TRBV12-4	CASSSTRDTQYF	TGTGCCAGCAGTTCCACGAGGGATACGCAGTATTTT
TRBJ1-4	-	-	13	TRBV6-6	CATQVQENEKLFF	TGTGCCACCCAGGTACAGGAAAATGAAAAACTGTTTTTT
TRBJ1-5	-	-	14	TRBV2	CASSEWEGPEPQHF	TGTGCCAGCAGTGAATGGGAGGGGCCGGAGCCCCAGCATTTT
TRBJ2-7	-	TRBD1	15	TRBV19	CASSTRDRGDYEQYF	TGTGCCAGTAGTACAAGAGACAGGGGGGACTACGAGCAGTACTTC
TRBJ2-7	-	-	12	TRBV12-3/TRBV12-4	CASSFVSYEQYF	TGTGCCAGCAGTTTCGTGTCCTACGAGCAGTACTTC
TRBJ2-7	-	TRBD2	15	TRBV18	CASSPPNGGRNEQYF	TGTGCCAGCTCACCACCAAACGGGGGGAGGAACGAGCAGTACTTC
TRBJ2-3	-	-	13	TRBV28	CASSLLSEAAQYF	TGTGCCAGCAGTTTACTGTCAGAGGCGGCGCAGTATTTT
TRBJ1-6	-	-	13	TRBV14	CASSPRERSPLHF	TGTGCCAGCAGCCCCCGGGAGCGGTCACCCCTCCACTTT
TRBJ1-1	-	TRBD1	14	TRBV2	CASRGTGVNTEAFF	TGTGCCAGCAGAGGAACAGGGGTTAACACTGAAGCTTTCTTT
TRBJ2-1	few	TRBD2	15	TRBV10-1	CASSESSGGVEEQFF	TGCGCCAGCAGTGAGTCTAGCGGGGGGGTCGAGGAGCAGTTCTTC
TRBJ1-2	-	-	14	TRBV18	CASSPTASNYGYTF	TGTGCCAGCTCACCGACAGCCTCTAACTATGGCTACACCTTC
TRBJ1-1	-	TRBD1	15	TRBV5-5	CASSHQQGTGTEAFF	TGTGCCAGCAGCCACCAACAGGGGACGGGGACTGAAGCTTTCTTT
TRBJ1-1	-	TRBD1	13	TRBV28	CASSFRDRGQAFF	TGTGCCAGCAGTTTTCGGGACAGGGGGCAAGCTTTCTTT
TRBJ1-1	-	-	15	TRBV6-5	CASSRSTQGSTEAFF	TGTGCCAGCAGCCGATCAACTCAGGGGAGCACTGAAGCTTTCTTT
TRBJ1-3	few	-	15	TRBV5-1	CASSLVAGSGNTIYF	TGCGCCAGCAGCTTGGTAGCGGGCTCTGGAAACACCATATATTTT